This T cell receptor (beta chain) was sequenced during a study of shared clonotypes between healthy human individuals. Study-wide points: Sampling involved blood alone; tissue repertoires likely differ.

It was tens of millions of PBMCs that unsorted samples used for genomic DNA. An assay was performed, and its level was deep. Genomic DNA of each subset was evenly split across several immunoSEQ plates. Profiling relied on immunoSEQ multiplex PCR, and the TCRdb table lists in-frame clones only, not all of them. This table holds some 490,000 clones, over 70% found once. As regards this clone: Its target is not known.

CDR1 and CDR2 from the germline V gene are SGHDT and YYEEEE. V shed 5 bases, J shed 4 bases, and the junction held 4 bases outside the gene matches. The CDR3 covers 13 residues. The gene calls are TRBV5-6 and TRBJ2-5; TRBD2 matches 8 bases. What was sequenced was PBMCs. The TCR sequence derives from a woman between 35 and 50 years old in good health. Some clones in this sample may be carry-over from other donors' samples. DNA of the CDR3: TGTGCCAGCAGTCTCCGGGGGGGAGAGACCCAGTACTTC. Translating it yields CASSLRGGETQYF.